This T cell receptor (beta chain) was sequenced during a study of control samples from healthy donors and cancer patients. V was cut by 3 bases and J by 2 bases, with 6 bases left in between. The CDR3 sequence is 12 residues long. Germline CDR1 and CDR2: SGHDT and YYEEEE. This table comes from immunoSEQ multiplex PCR, and its TCRdb copy is limited to in-frame clones, with some not included. This sample has around 130,000 clones, with around 89% found just once. This TCR came from a man aged 45-65 years in good health. The gene calls are TRBV5-6 and TRBJ2-7, with D hard to call. Material for sequencing was blood. Here the CDR3 reads CASSSLTYEQYF. CDR3 coding DNA: TGTGCCAGCAGCTCCTTAACCTACGAGCAGTACTTC.